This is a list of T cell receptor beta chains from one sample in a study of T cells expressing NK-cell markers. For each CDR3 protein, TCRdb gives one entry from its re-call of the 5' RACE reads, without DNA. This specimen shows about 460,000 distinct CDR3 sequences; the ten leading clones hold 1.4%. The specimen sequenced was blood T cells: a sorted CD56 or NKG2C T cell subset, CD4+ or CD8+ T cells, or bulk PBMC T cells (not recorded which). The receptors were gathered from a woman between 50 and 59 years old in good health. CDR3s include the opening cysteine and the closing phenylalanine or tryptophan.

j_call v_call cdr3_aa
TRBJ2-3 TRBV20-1 CSARDSGRVKDTQYF
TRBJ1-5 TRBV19 CASTRGGQPQHF
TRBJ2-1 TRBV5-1 CASSLYGLADNEQFF
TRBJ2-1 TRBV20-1 CSASKRRLPTYNEQFF
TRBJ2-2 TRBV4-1 CASSQGRLSNTGELFF
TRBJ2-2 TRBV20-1 CSAREEDRGRNTGELFF
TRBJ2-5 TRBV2 CASVMRPAGVGETQYF
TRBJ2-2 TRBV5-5 CASSLAGSGNAGELFF
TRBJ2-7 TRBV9 CASSVYSGMGEQYF
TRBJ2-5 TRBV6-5 CASSSHETQYF
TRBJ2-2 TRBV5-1 CASSLQASRTGELFF
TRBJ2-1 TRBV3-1 CASSQEGSYNEQFF
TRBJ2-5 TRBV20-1 CSAPGLAGALGETQYF
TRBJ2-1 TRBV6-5 CASSTRRTSAVGEQFF
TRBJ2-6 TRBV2 CASKGSLAGANVLTF
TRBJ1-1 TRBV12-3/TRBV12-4 CASSPRTGAATEAFF
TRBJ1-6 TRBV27 CASRGFPHSPLHF
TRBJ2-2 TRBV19 CASSALRGTGELFF
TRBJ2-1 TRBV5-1 CASSLADRPQFF
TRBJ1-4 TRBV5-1 CASSLSLGANEKLFF
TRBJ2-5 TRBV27 CASSKQLAGLYQETQYF
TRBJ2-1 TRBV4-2 CASSQRGSGGNEQFF
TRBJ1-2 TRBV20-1 CSARYTAGGYTF
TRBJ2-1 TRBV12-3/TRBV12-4 CASSSTLPGQGYNEQFF
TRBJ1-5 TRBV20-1 CSASPGVDQPQHF
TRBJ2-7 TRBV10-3 CATASGTGGGEQYF
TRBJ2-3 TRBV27 CASKGTGGPLGTQYF
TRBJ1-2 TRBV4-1 CASSQDNQRGYGYTF
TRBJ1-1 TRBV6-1 CASISRELMNTEAFF
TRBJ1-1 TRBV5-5 CASSLSGGPLGTEAFF
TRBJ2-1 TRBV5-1 CASKGVAAYYNEQFF
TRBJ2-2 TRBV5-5 CASSLGLYTGELFF
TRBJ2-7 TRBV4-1 CASSQDAAWASYEQYF
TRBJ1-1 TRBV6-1 CASSEAWGTAEAFF
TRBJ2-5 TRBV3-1 CASSLRTKWAETQYF
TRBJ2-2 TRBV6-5 CASSYIGNGELFF
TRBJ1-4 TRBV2 CASSRRSYEKLFF